Following are 30 T cell receptor beta chains from one sample sequenced in a study of cytomegalovirus exposure and HLA in healthy donors. The study ran its PCR with 60 Vbeta and 13 Jbeta primers. The method was immunoSEQ multiplex PCR; TCRdb's version includes in-frame clones alone and lacks a portion of them. The data hold about 100,000 clones, with around 60% observed a single time. Sequencing input: PBMCs. Receptors were obtained from a man aged 25 to 45 in good health and CMV-seropositive.

This chain joins TRBV19 and TRBJ2-7; D is possibly TRBD2 (5 bases). The CDR3 loop spans 13 amino acids. The V and J ends lost 1 base and 6 bases respectively, with 10 bases between them. Germline CDR1 LNHDA, CDR2 SQIVND (reference sequence). In DNA, the CDR3 is TGTGCCAGTAGTATAGTGGCACGGGGCGAGCAGTACTTC. Translation gives CASSIVARGEQYF.

This chain uses TRBV21-1 with TRBJ2-3; the D call TRBD2 from the table was never checked on the DNA. TRBV21-1 has pseudogene status. This CDR3 spans 18 amino acids. The CDR3 region is CASSKFCSRGAGTDTQYF. The CDR3 DNA sequence: TGTGCCAGCAGCAAATTTTGTAGTCGGGGGGCTGGCACAGATACGCAGTATTTT.

The J gene is TRBJ2-5, the V gene TRBV2; D is unclear. Matching the DNA end better, TRBJ2-7 makes the J call doubtful. Germline lookup yields CDR1 SNHLY and CDR2 FYNNEI. CDR3 length: 12 amino acids. The CDR3 sequence: CASSYSPYEQYF. The DNA of the CDR3 is TGTGCCAGCAGTTACAGCCCCTACGAGCAGTACTTC.

The chain has TRBV13 and TRBJ2-3; maybe TRBD1 (7 bases). The CDR3 has 17 residues. Trimming pared 4 bases from V and 2 bases from J, leaving 19 bases between. CDR1 PRHDT and CDR2 FYEKMQ come from the germline V gene (reference sequence). The CDR3 here is CASSWGAGQLITDTQYF. As DNA, the CDR3 is TGTGCCAGCAGCTGGGGGGCGGGACAGTTGATCACAGATACGCAGTATTTT.

This clone was recorded a few times. This chain uses TRBV9 with TRBJ1-5; a weak D match, TRBD1 (5 bases). The germline V gene has CDR1 SGDLS and CDR2 YYNGEE. V lost 2 bases, J lost 7 bases, and 13 bases lay in between. The CDR3 is 14 residues long. CDR3 protein: CASSVDPGGQPQHF. The CDR3 DNA reads as TGTGCCAGCAGCGTGGATCCCGGGGGACAGCCCCAGCATTTT.

CDR3 in DNA: TGTGCCAGCAGCCCAGGGGACAGGGCCTATGGCTACACCTTC. Translation: CASSPGDRAYGYTF. The chain carries TRBV2 and TRBJ1-2; 9 bases are shared with TRBD1. The CDR3 loop spans 14 amino acids. J lost 4 bases, V lost 6 bases, and 6 bases had no gene match. Germline V gene sequence: CDR1 SNHLY, CDR2 FYNNEI.

This clone came up a few times. The chain links TRBV5-5 to TRBJ1-3; perhaps TRBD1 as D (6 bases). CDR1 and CDR2 (germline): SGHKS, YYEKEE (reference sequence). The V and J ends lost 2 bases and 2 bases respectively, with 11 bases between them. The CDR3 loop spans 15 amino acids. The CDR3 loop is CASSFSGATGNTIYF. The CDR3 DNA reads TGTGCCAGCAGCTTTTCAGGGGCTACTGGAAACACCATATATTTT.

The gene calls are TRBV19 and TRBJ2-7; 15 bases are shared with TRBD2. The CDR3 loop spans 16 amino acids. V was clipped by 5 bases and J by 6 bases; unmatched bases: 8. The germline CDR1 and CDR2 sequences are LNHDA and SQIVND (reference sequence). The CDR3 bases are TGTGCCAGTAGTGCAACGGGACTAGCGGGGGGAAGCGAGCAGTACTTC. Translation gives CASSATGLAGGSEQYF. Full variable domain (remainder filled in from reference TRBV19 and TRBJ2-7): DGGITQSPKYLFRKEGQNVTLSCEQNLNHDAMYWYRQDPGQGLRLIYYSQIVNDFQKGDIAEGYSVSREKKESFPLTVTSAQKNPTAFYLCASSATGLAGGSEQYFGPGTRLTVT.

The sample holds a few counts of this clone. The rearrangement uses TRBV6-4 and TRBJ1-1, with TRBD1 identical over 8 bases. The length of the CDR3 is 14 residues. Germline assignment: CDR1 MRHNA and CDR2 SNTAGT. V gave up 6 bases and J gave up 4 bases; unmatched junction bases: 7. CDR3 protein: CASRDQDRATEAFF. CDR3 sequence (DNA): TGTGCCAGCAGAGACCAGGACAGGGCCACTGAAGCTTTCTTT.

This chain connects TRBV27 to TRBJ2-7; 8 bases align to TRBD1. V lost 6 bases to trimming and J lost 3 bases; unmatched junction nucleotides: 7. The CDR3 sequence is 14 residues long. The germline V gene encodes CDR1 MNHEY and CDR2 SMNVEV (reference sequence). CDR3 sequence (DNA): TGTGCCAGCAGCCCGACAGGGGTAGGCTACGAGCAGTACTTC. This translates into CASSPTGVGYEQYF.

This clone came up a few times. V and J are TRBV7-9 and TRBJ2-3; 9 bases fit TRBD1. This CDR3 is 14 amino acids long. The V segment lost 5 bases and the J segment 6 bases; nucleotides outside the gene matches: 6. Germline V gene sequence: CDR1 SEHNR, CDR2 FQNEAQ (reference sequence). CDR3 DNA: TGTGCCAGCAGCGAGGGACAGGGTTTGGATACGCAGTATTTT. Translating gives CASSEGQGLDTQYF.

This clone appeared once. V is TRBV29-1 and J is TRBJ1-2; D may be TRBD1 (5 bases). Per germline, CDR1 SQVTM and CDR2 ANQGSEA. This CDR3 spans 11 amino acids. Trimming left V 1 base short and J 7 bases short, with 7 bases between. CDR3 in DNA: TGCAGCGTTGAAGGGGGCCGTGGCTACACCTTC. It codes for CSVEGGRGYTF.

The V call is TRBV5-1, the J call TRBJ1-1, with 11 bases identical to TRBD1. With V trimmed by 4 bases and J by 4 bases, 3 bases remained unmatched. The CDR3 covers 14 residues. CDR1 and CDR2 (germline): SGHRS, YFSETQ. The CDR3 protein is CASSIGTGGTEAFF. CDR3 sequence (DNA): TGCGCCAGCAGCATCGGGACAGGGGGCACTGAAGCTTTCTTT.

The chain combines TRBV7-8 with TRBJ1-2; 10 bases agree with TRBD1. V was pared by 5 bases and J by 4 bases, with 10 bases of the junction left unmatched. This CDR3 is 16 amino acids long. Germline-derived CDR1 and CDR2 are SGHVS and FQNEAQ. CDR3 nucleotide sequence: TGTGCCAGCAGCCCTCGACAGGGGGCAGTTGTCTATGGCTACACCTTC. This gives the protein CASSPRQGAVVYGYTF.

This chain connects TRBV19 to TRBJ1-5; no definite D call. Germline V gene data show CDR1 as LNHDA and CDR2 as SQIVND (reference sequence). The CDR3 sequence is 13 residues long. V lost 4 bases and J lost 3, with 7 bases in between. CDR3 bases: TGTGCCAGTAGTAAAGACTACAATCAGCCCCAGCATTTT. This sequence encodes CASSKDYNQPQHF.

A few counts support this clone. This chain joins TRBV7-8 and TRBJ1-2; D unclear. The V gene's germline CDR1 is SGHVS and CDR2 FQNEAQ. The CDR3 runs 13 residues. The ends were cut back, 1 base at V and 8 bases at J, with 11 bases in the middle. CDR3 sequence (DNA): TGTGCCAGCAGCTTAGTACAGAGTGGAGGCTACACCTTC. This gives the protein CASSLVQSGGYTF.

This clone was found once. This rearrangement joins TRBV4-1 to TRBJ1-2; a weak D match, TRBD1 (5 bases). CDR1 is MGHRA, CDR2 YSYEKL, per germline. V lost 6 bases and J 0 bases, leaving 17 bases between the germline ends. This CDR3 is built from 16 residues. CDR3 bases: TGCGCCAGCAGAAATTCAGGGTTTCAGGCTAACTATGGCTACACCTTC. Encoded protein: CASRNSGFQANYGYTF.

The V call is TRBV6-6, the J call TRBJ2-5; no reliable D call. TRBJ2-7 explains the end of the DNA better; the J call may be wrong. CDR3 length: 12 residues. The germline V gene has CDR1 MNHNY and CDR2 SVGAGI (reference sequence). CDR3 DNA sequence: TGTGCCAGCAGTTACTTGCGCTACGAGCAGTACTTC. This sequence encodes CASSYLRYEQYF.

The J gene is TRBJ2-2, the V gene TRBV7-2; TRBD1 agrees at 7 bases. The CDR3 spans 15 residues. CDR1 is SGHTA and CDR2 is FQGNSA in the germline V gene. With V trimmed by 3 bases and J by 5 bases, 6 bases remained unmatched. CDR3 in DNA: TGTGCCAGCAGCTTCCAGGGGGTGGGAACCGGGGAGCTGTTTTTT. It specifies CASSFQGVGTGELFF.

This chain joins TRBV6-5 and TRBJ2-7; possibly TRBD2 for D (5 bases). The CDR3 extends over 14 amino acids. The germline V and J ends were trimmed by 6 bases and 0 bases, with 12 bases remaining between them. The germline V gene has CDR1 MNHEY and CDR2 SVGAGI. In DNA, the CDR3 is TGTGCCAGCAGACAGTGGACTGACTCCTACGAGCAGTACTTC. Encoded protein: CASRQWTDSYEQYF.

This clone was counted once. The chain uses TRBV7-2 and TRBJ2-5; 14 nucleotides agree with TRBD2. Germline V gene data show CDR1 as SGHTA and CDR2 as FQGNSA. CDR3 size: 18 residues. V lost 4 bases to trimming and J lost 0 bases; unmatched junction nucleotides: 7. In nucleotides, the CDR3 is TGTGCCAGCAGCTCAGGACTAGCGGGGGGCCGGTACCAAGAGACCCAGTACTTC. This translates into CASSSGLAGGRYQETQYF.

This clone came up a few times. This chain joins TRBV7-9 and TRBJ1-2, with 8 bases lining up with TRBD1. The CDR3 covers 15 residues. The trim removed 1 base at V and 2 bases at J, leaving 3 bases unmatched. Germline V gene sequence: CDR1 SEHNR, CDR2 FQNEAQ (reference sequence). CDR3 bases: TGTGCCAGCAGCTTAGGACAGGGGTTGAACTATGGCTACACCTTC. This gives the protein CASSLGQGLNYGYTF.

The CDR3 spells CASSPRQGIDNTEAFF. CDR3 in DNA: TGTGCCAGCAGCCCTCGACAGGGGATAGATAACACTGAAGCTTTCTTT. The V call is TRBV9, the J call TRBJ1-1; TRBD1 aligns across 8 bases. V shed 4 bases and J 2 bases; nucleotides not matched to a gene: 10. The CDR3 spans 16 residues. The germline V gene encodes CDR1 SGDLS and CDR2 YYNGEE.

The chain combines TRBV7-6 with TRBJ2-1; TRBD1 matches at 7 bases. CDR1 and CDR2 from the germline V gene are SGHVS and FNYEAQ. The CDR3 is 14 amino acids. Germline trimming cut 4 bases from V and 4 bases from J; bases unmatched to any gene: 4. CDR3 nucleotide sequence: TGTGCCAGCAGCTCCAGACAGGGATACAATGAGCAGTTCTTC. Translated, it gives CASSSRQGYNEQFF.

The chain joins TRBV11-3 to TRBJ1-6; D ambiguous. The V end lost 5 bases, the J end lost 7 bases, and 15 bases lay between the germline ends. The CDR3 runs 15 residues. Germline CDR1 SGHNT, CDR2 YENEEA. CDR3 coding DNA: TGTGCCAGCAGCCTGGACTTCTCCGGGAATTCACCCCTCCACTTT. It encodes CASSLDFSGNSPLHF.

The V and J genes are TRBV15 and TRBJ1-5; D might be TRBD1 (5 bases). The CDR3 is made up of 14 amino acids. Germline values: CDR1 LNHNV, CDR2 YYDKDF (reference sequence). Trimming stripped 10 bases from V and 0 bases from J, with 13 bases between. The CDR3 nucleotides are TGTGCCAGCGGGGGAAGGAATAGCAATCAGCCCCAGCATTTT. It specifies CASGGRNSNQPQHF.

The chain couples TRBV7-9 to TRBJ2-2; D may be TRBD1 (5 bases). Germline V gene sequence: CDR1 SEHNR, CDR2 FQNEAQ (reference sequence). The CDR3 contains 14 residues. V was clipped by 6 bases and J by 1 base, with 9 bases between them. DNA of the CDR3: TGTGCCAGCAGTATACAGGAGAACACCGGGGAGCTGTTTTTT. Amino acids: CASSIQENTGELFF.

This clone showed up just a few times. The rearrangement links TRBV5-4 to TRBJ2-7; TRBD2 matches 7 bases. Trimming cost V 3 bases and J 2 bases; bases outside gene matches: 5. The CDR3 spans 14 residues. The germline V gene has CDR1 SGHNT and CDR2 YYREEE (reference sequence). The CDR3 sequence: CASSSSSGPYEQYF. DNA of the CDR3: TGTGCCAGCAGCTCCTCTAGCGGCCCCTACGAGCAGTACTTC. Complete variable domain (other parts from reference TRBV5-4 and TRBJ2-7): ETGVTQSPTHLIKTRGQQVTLRCSSQSGHNTVSWYQQALGQGPQFIFQYYREEENGRGNFPPRFSGLQFPNYSSELNVNALELDDSALYLCASSSSSGPYEQYFGPGTRLTVT.

The chain has TRBV5-5 and TRBJ2-3; D not certain. CDR1 and CDR2 from the germline V gene are SGHKS and YYEKEE (reference sequence). The length of the CDR3 is 14 residues. Trimming cost V 2 bases and J 3 bases, with 10 bases left between them. CDR3 sequence reads: CASSLTLGTDTQYF. The DNA of the CDR3 is TGTGCCAGCAGCTTAACTCTAGGTACAGATACGCAGTATTTT. The full variable domain, rest sourced from reference TRBV5-5 and TRBJ2-3, is DAGVTQSPTHLIKTRGQQVTLRCSPISGHKSVSWYQQVLGQGPQFIFQYYEKEERGRGNFPDRFSARQFPNYSSELNVNALLLGDSALYLCASSLTLGTDTQYFGPGTRLTVL.

The chain is built from TRBV2 and TRBJ1-2, with unresolved D. Germline V gene lookup returns CDR1 SNHLY and CDR2 FYNNEI. This CDR3 comprises 13 residues. V was shortened by 6 bases and J by 4 bases, with 12 bases between the two germline ends. CDR3 amino acids: CASRVNSGYGYTF. CDR3 sequence (DNA): TGTGCCAGCAGGGTTAATTCGGGCTATGGCTACACCTTC.